This T cell receptor beta chain was profiled in a study of CD8 T cells in Susac syndrome. A quantity of about 0.45 to 1 ug RNA underwent reverse transcription using random hexamers. TCRdb ran MiXCR on the immunoSEQ multiplex PCR reads and lists one entry per CDR3 protein. The sample lists about 160,000 distinct CDR3 sequences, 90% to 95% occurring once. The V end was cut by 1 base, the J end by 1 base, with 10 bases between. The CDR3 is 15 residues long. Germline-derived CDR1 and CDR2 are MGHRA and YSYEKL. The clonotype originates from a human donor in good health. Sequencing input: CD4+ T cells from PBMCs. This chain connects TRBV4-1 to TRBJ2-5; D remains ambiguous. CDR3: CASSQGLQVQETQYF. As DNA, the CDR3 is TGCGCCAGCAGCCAAGGCCTACAAGTCCAAGAGACCCAGTACTTC.